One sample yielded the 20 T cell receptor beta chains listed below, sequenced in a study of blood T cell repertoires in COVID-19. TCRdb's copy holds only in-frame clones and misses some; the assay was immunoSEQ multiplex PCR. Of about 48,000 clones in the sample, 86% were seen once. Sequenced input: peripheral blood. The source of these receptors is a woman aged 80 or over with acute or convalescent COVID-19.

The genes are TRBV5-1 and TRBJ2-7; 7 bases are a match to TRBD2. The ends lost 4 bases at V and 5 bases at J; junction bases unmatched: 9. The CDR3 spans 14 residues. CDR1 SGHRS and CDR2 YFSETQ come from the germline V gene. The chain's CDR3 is CASSPQVRGDEQYF. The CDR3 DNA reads TGCGCCAGCAGCCCTCAGGTTCGGGGGGACGAGCAGTACTTC. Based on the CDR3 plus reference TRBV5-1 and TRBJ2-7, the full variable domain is KAGVTQTPRYLIKTRGQQVTLSCSPISGHRSVSWYQQTPGQGLQFLFEYFSETQRNKGNFPGRFSGRQFSNSRSEMNVSTLELGDSALYLCASSPQVRGDEQYFGPGTRLTVT.

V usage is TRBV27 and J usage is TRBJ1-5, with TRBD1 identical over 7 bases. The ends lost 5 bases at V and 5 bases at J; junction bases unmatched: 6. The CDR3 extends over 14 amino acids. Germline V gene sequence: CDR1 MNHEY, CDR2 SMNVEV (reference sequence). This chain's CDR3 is CASSPGTDYQPQHF. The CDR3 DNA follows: TGTGCCAGCAGTCCCGGGACAGATTATCAGCCCCAGCATTTT.

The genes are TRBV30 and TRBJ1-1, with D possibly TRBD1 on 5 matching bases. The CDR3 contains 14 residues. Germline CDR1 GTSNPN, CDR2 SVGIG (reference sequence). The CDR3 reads CACGKGPMNTEAFF. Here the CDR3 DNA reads TGTGCGTGTGGGAAGGGGCCAATGAACACTGAAGCTTTCTTT. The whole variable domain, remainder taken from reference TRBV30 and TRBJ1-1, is SQTIHQWPATLVQPVGSPLSLECTVEGTSNPNLYWYRQAAGRGLQLLFYSVGIGQISSEVPQNLSASRPQDRQFILSSKKLLLSDSGFYLCACGKGPMNTEAFFGQGTRLTVV.

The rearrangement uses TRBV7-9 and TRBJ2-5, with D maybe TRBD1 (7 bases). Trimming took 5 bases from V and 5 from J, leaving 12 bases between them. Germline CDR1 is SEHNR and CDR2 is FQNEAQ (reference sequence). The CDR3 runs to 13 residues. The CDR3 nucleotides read TGTGCCAGCAGCCCAGGGGGGTTGGAGACCCAGTACTTC. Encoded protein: CASSPGGLETQYF.

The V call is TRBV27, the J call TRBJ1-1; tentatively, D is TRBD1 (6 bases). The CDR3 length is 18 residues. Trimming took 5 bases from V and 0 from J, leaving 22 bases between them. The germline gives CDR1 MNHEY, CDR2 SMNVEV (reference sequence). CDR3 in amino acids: CASSRNPSGGGVNTEAFF. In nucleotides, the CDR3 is TGTGCCAGCAGTCGAAACCCTTCGGGAGGGGGGGTGAACACTGAAGCTTTCTTT.

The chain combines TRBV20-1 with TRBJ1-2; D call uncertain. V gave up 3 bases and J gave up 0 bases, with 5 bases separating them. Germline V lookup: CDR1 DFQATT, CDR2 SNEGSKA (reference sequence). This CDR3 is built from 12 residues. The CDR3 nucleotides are TGCAGTGCTAGTCAGTCTAACTATGGCTACACCTTC. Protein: CSASQSNYGYTF.

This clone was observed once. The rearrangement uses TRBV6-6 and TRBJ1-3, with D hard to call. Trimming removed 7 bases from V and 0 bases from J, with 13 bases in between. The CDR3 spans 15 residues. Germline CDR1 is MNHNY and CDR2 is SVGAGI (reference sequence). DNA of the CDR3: TGTGCCAGCACGTGGGGAGTCGGCTCTGGAAACACCATATATTTT. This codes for CASTWGVGSGNTIYF.

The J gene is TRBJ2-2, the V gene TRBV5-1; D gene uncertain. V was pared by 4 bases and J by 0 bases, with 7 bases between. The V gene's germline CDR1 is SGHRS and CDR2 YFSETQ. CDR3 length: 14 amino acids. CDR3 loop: CASSHTSNTGELFF. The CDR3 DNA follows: TGCGCCAGCAGCCACACCTCGAACACCGGGGAGCTGTTTTTT.

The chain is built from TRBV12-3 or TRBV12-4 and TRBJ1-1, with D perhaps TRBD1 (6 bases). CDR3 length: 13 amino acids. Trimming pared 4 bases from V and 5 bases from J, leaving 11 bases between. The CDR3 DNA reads TGTGCCAGCAGTTCAGGGGAGAGTACTGAAGCTTTCTTT. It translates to CASSSGESTEAFF.

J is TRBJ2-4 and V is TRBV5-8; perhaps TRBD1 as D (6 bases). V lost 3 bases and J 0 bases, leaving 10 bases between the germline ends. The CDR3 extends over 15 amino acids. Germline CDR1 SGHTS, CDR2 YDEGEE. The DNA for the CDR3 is TGTGCCAGCAGCTGGACAGTCCTAGCCAAAAACATTCAGTACTTC. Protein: CASSWTVLAKNIQYF.

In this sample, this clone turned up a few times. The CDR3 loop reads CASSSSGGRRNTEAFF. The DNA of the CDR3 is TGTGCCAGTAGTTCGTCCGGGGGGCGGAGGAACACTGAAGCTTTCTTT. This chain uses TRBV19 with TRBJ1-1, with D maybe TRBD1 (6 bases). Trimming shortened V by 5 bases and J by 1 base, and 17 bases separated the two germline ends. The CDR3 is made up of 16 amino acids. Germline lookup yields CDR1 LNHDA and CDR2 SQIVND (reference sequence).

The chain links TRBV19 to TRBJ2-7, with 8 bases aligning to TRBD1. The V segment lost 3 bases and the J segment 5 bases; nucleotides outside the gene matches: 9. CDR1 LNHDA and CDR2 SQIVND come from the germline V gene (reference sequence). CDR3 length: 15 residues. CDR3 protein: CASSMRTGRIDEQYF. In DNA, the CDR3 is TGTGCCAGTAGTATGAGGACAGGGAGGATTGACGAGCAGTACTTC.

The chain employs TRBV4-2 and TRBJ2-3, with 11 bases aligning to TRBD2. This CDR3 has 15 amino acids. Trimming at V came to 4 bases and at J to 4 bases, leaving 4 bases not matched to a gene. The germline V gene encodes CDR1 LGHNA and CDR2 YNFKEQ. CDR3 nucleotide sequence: TGTGCCAGCAGCCCGACTAGCGGGGTCGCAGATACGCAGTATTTT. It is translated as CASSPTSGVADTQYF.

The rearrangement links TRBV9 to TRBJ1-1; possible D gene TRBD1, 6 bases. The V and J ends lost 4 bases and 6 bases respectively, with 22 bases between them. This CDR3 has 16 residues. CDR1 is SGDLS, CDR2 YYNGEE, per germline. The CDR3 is CASSKISGTLNPEAFF. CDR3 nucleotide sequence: TGTGCCAGCAGCAAAATTTCGGGGACACTTAATCCTGAAGCTTTCTTT.

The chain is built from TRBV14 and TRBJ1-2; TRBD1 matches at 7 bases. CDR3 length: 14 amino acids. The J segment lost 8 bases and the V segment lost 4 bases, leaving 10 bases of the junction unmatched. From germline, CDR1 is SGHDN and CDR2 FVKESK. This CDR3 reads CASSPGTDTQGYTF. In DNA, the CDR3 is TGTGCCAGCAGCCCTGGGACAGACACCCAGGGCTACACCTTC. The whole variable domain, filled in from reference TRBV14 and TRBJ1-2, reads EAGVTQFPSHSVIEKGQTVTLRCDPISGHDNLYWYRRVMGKEIKFLLHFVKESKQDESGMPNNRFLAERTGGTYSTLKVQPAELEDSGVYFCASSPGTDTQGYTFGSGTRLTVV.

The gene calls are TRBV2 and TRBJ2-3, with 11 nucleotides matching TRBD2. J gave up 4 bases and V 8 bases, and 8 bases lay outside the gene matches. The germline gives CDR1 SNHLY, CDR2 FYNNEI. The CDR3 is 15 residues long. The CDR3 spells CASLSLAGGPDTQYF. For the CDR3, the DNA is TGTGCCAGCCTCTCGCTAGCGGGGGGCCCAGATACGCAGTATTTT.

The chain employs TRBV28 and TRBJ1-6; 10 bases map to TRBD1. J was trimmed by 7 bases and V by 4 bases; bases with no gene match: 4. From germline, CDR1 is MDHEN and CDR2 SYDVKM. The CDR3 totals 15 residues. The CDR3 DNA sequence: TGTGCCAGCAGTTCCCGGGACAGGGGAAATTCACCCCTCCACTTT. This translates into CASSSRDRGNSPLHF.

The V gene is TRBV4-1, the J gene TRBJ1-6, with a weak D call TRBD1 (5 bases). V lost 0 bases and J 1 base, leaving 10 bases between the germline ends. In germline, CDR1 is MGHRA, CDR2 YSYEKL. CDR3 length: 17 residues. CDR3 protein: CASSQDAGESYNSPLHF. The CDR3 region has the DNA TGCGCCAGCAGCCAAGACGCGGGGGAGTCCTATAATTCACCCCTCCACTTT.

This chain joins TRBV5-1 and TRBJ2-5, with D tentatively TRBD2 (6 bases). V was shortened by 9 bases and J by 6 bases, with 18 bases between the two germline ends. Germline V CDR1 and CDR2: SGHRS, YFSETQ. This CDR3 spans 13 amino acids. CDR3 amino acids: CATSAEGTQTQYF. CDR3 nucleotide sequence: TGCGCCACCTCCGCGGAGGGGACCCAGACCCAGTACTTC.

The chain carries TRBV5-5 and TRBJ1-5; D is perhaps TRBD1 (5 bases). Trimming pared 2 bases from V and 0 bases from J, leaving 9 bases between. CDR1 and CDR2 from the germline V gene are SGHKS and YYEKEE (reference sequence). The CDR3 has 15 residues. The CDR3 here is CASSFADSSNQPQHF. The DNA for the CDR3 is TGTGCCAGCAGCTTCGCAGACAGTAGCAATCAGCCCCAGCATTTT.